The 30 T cell receptor beta chains listed next were all sequenced from one sample in a study of cytomegalovirus exposure and HLA in healthy donors. Primers included in the PCR were 60 Vbeta and 13 Jbeta primers. Data came from immunoSEQ multiplex PCR; TCRdb stores just in-frame clones and leaves some out. The table lists 100,000 to 150,000 clones, 77% of them singletons. The sequenced sample consisted of PBMCs. Source of these receptors: a male donor in good health and CMV-seropositive.

The chain links TRBV15 to TRBJ2-7; maybe TRBD1 (6 bases). V lost 3 bases to trimming and J lost 3 bases, with 9 bases between them. The CDR3 extends over 13 amino acids. Germline CDR1 LNHNV, CDR2 YYDKDF (reference sequence). DNA of the CDR3: TGTGCCACCAGCAGCGGACAGAGCTACGAGCAGTACTTC. Its protein is CATSSGQSYEQYF.

The CDR3 loop is CASSIGTVFNEKLFF. The CDR3 coding sequence is TGTGCCAGTAGTATTGGGACAGTCTTCAATGAAAAACTGTTTTTT. J is TRBJ1-4 and V is TRBV19; TRBD1 agrees at 7 bases. Germline loops: CDR1 LNHDA, CDR2 SQIVND (reference sequence). V lost 3 bases and J lost 5; bases outside the gene matches: 6. The CDR3 contains 15 residues. The variable domain in full, completed from reference TRBV19 and TRBJ1-4, reads DGGITQSPKYLFRKEGQNVTLSCEQNLNHDAMYWYRQDPGQGLRLIYYSQIVNDFQKGDIAEGYSVSREKKESFPLTVTSAQKNPTAFYLCASSIGTVFNEKLFFGSGTQLSVL.

The chain is built from TRBV18 and TRBJ1-4, with D hard to call. The germline V and J ends were trimmed by 5 bases and 6 bases, with 10 bases remaining between them. Germline lookup yields CDR1 KGHSH and CDR2 LQKENI. The CDR3 spans 13 residues. The CDR3 reads CASSTGGDEKLFF. The CDR3, as DNA: TGTGCCAGCTCAACGGGAGGAGATGAAAAACTGTTTTTT.

This clone was seen more than once but under ten times. J is TRBJ2-3 and V is TRBV28; 9 bases are a match to TRBD2. This CDR3 is built from 14 residues. Losses at the gene ends were 6 bases for V and 0 bases for J; bases not matched to a gene: 1. Germline CDR1 is MDHEN and CDR2 is SYDVKM. The CDR3 DNA follows: TGTGCCAGCAGAAGCGGGGGGAGCACAGATACGCAGTATTTT. Residues: CASRSGGSTDTQYF.

The chain combines TRBV5-1 with TRBJ2-7; 7 bases fit TRBD2. V was pared by 4 bases and J by 0 bases, with 4 bases of the junction left unmatched. This CDR3 contains 14 residues. Germline CDR1 reads SGHRS; CDR2 reads YFSETQ. CDR3 coding DNA: TGCGCCAGCAGCCCTAGCGGCTTCTCCTACGAGCAGTACTTC. Its protein is CASSPSGFSYEQYF.

This clone was seen only a few times. The J gene is TRBJ2-1, the V gene TRBV6-1; 7 positions agree with TRBD1. The CDR3 covers 15 residues. The V segment lost 6 bases and the J segment 7 bases; nucleotides outside the gene matches: 12. The V gene's germline CDR1 is MNHNS and CDR2 SASEGT. DNA of the CDR3: TGTGCCAGCAGGCATCCGGGACAGAGACTAAATGAGCAGTTCTTC. Protein: CASRHPGQRLNEQFF.

This chain joins TRBV27 and TRBJ2-7, with 12 nucleotides matching TRBD2. The CDR3 has 16 amino acids. Germline loops: CDR1 MNHEY, CDR2 SMNVEV (reference sequence). V gave up 6 bases and J gave up 4 bases; unmatched junction bases: 10. This CDR3 reads CASSYTLGLAGYEQYF. CDR3 bases: TGTGCCAGCAGCTACACTCTTGGACTAGCGGGATACGAGCAGTACTTC.

The rearrangement uses TRBV30 and TRBJ1-3, with D hard to call. The CDR3 runs 13 residues. The V end was cut by 5 bases, the J end by 4 bases, with 12 bases between. Germline V CDR1 and CDR2: GTSNPN, SVGIG (reference sequence). CDR3 bases: TGTGCCTGGGTCGAGGATCTCGGAAACACCATATATTTT. It translates to CAWVEDLGNTIYF.

This clone was detected only once. The rearrangement links TRBV5-1 to TRBJ2-2; 11 bases line up with TRBD2. Germline values: CDR1 SGHRS, CDR2 YFSETQ. The CDR3 consists of 16 residues. With V trimmed by 2 bases and J by 4 bases, 4 bases remained unmatched. The CDR3 loop is CASSFLAGGSTGELFF. The CDR3 DNA sequence: TGCGCCAGCAGCTTTCTAGCGGGGGGTAGCACCGGGGAGCTGTTTTTT.

The V call is TRBV29-1, the J call TRBJ1-3; D not certain. Trimming shortened V by 4 bases and J by 0 bases, and 7 bases separated the two germline ends. The CDR3 runs 13 residues. CDR1 is SQVTM, CDR2 ANQGSEA, per germline. Here the CDR3 reads CSVVGNSGNTIYF. In DNA form, the CDR3 reads TGCAGCGTTGTTGGCAACTCTGGAAACACCATATATTTT.

The rearrangement uses TRBV28 and TRBJ1-2; 8 bases align to TRBD1. V was clipped by 4 bases and J by 0 bases; unmatched bases: 16. Germline V gene lookup returns CDR1 MDHEN and CDR2 SYDVKM. This CDR3 comprises 19 residues. The DNA for the CDR3 is TGTGCCAGCAGTTCCCCCCGGGGAAGACAGGGGTCCACTAACTATGGCTACACCTTC. It is translated as CASSSPRGRQGSTNYGYTF.

With regard to this clone: The sample contains more than one DNA sequence encoding this CDR3. The gene calls are TRBV5-1 and TRBJ2-7; D may be TRBD1 (6 bases). The V end lost 4 bases, the J end lost 2 bases, and 13 bases lay between the germline ends. CDR3 length: 14 residues. Germline CDR1 SGHRS, CDR2 YFSETQ. In nucleotides, the CDR3 is TGCGCCAGCAGCCCTGGGACACCAACCTACGAGCAGTACTTC. Residues: CASSPGTPTYEQYF. The full variable domain, with the rest looked up from reference TRBV5-1 and TRBJ2-7, is KAGVTQTPRYLIKTRGQQVTLSCSPISGHRSVSWYQQTPGQGLQFLFEYFSETQRNKGNFPGRFSGRQFSNSRSEMNVSTLELGDSALYLCASSPGTPTYEQYFGPGTRLTVT.

This chain uses TRBV6-5 with TRBJ1-6; D is ambiguous. The V gene's germline CDR1 is MNHEY and CDR2 SVGAGI. The ends were cut back, 2 bases at V and 14 bases at J, with 13 bases in the middle. CDR3 length equals 13 residues. CDR3 in amino acids: CASSYAIGSTLHF. The CDR3, as DNA: TGTGCCAGCAGTTACGCGATCGGGTCAACCCTCCACTTT.

This clone was seen more than once but under ten times. The V call is TRBV11-3, the J call TRBJ2-1, with TRBD1 matching 10 bases. The CDR3 extends over 13 amino acids. Germline V gene lookup returns CDR1 SGHNT and CDR2 YENEEA. V was pared by 5 bases and J by 7 bases, with 2 bases of the junction left unmatched. CDR3 sequence reads: CASSTGQGNEQFF. The CDR3 DNA follows: TGTGCCAGCAGCACGGGACAGGGGAATGAGCAGTTCTTC.

This clone occurred a few times. The V gene is TRBV21-1, the J gene TRBJ1-3. TRBV21-1 is recorded as a pseudogene. The CDR3 runs to 13 residues. The CDR3, as DNA: TGTGCCAGCAGGTGGAGGGAAAGAAACACCATATATTTT. Protein sequence: CASRWRERNTIYF.

This chain uses TRBV6-5 with TRBJ1-5, with 9 bases identical to TRBD1. Germline CDR1 and CDR2: MNHEY and SVGAGI. Unmatched junction bases numbered 5, after V lost 4 bases and J lost 4 bases. This CDR3 is built from 15 residues. The CDR3 DNA reads as TGTGCCAGCAGTTTGACCGGGACAGGGAATCAGCCCCAGCATTTT. Its protein is CASSLTGTGNQPQHF.

This clone was counted only a few times. The gene calls are TRBV25-1 and TRBJ2-1; possible D gene TRBD2, 5 bases. The CDR3 consists of 14 residues. V gave up 3 bases and J gave up 6 bases, with 12 bases separating them. The germline gives CDR1 MGHDK, CDR2 SYGVNS. The CDR3 spells CASSEFEAVNEQFF. The CDR3 DNA sequence: TGTGCCAGCAGTGAGTTTGAAGCGGTCAATGAGCAGTTCTTC.

The genes are TRBV5-6 and TRBJ2-5; possible D gene TRBD2, 5 bases. The DNA end is a closer match to TRBJ2-7, so the J assignment may be wrong. CDR3 length: 14 residues. Germline V gene lookup returns CDR1 SGHDT and CDR2 YYEEEE. As DNA, the CDR3 is TGTGCCAGCAGCTCCACGGGCGGGCCCAACGAGCAGTACTTC. Translated, it gives CASSSTGGPNEQYF.

The chain links TRBV10-3 to TRBJ2-3; perhaps TRBD1 as D (5 bases). Germline CDR1 and CDR2: ENHRY and SYGVKD. This CDR3 region has 14 residues. Trimming cost V 11 bases and J 0 bases, with 15 bases left between them. CDR3 sequence (DNA): TGTGCCGTTCGACAGATTTCTAGCACAGATACGCAGTATTTT. Its translation: CAVRQISSTDTQYF.

This clone was seen only a few times. The chain is built from TRBV6-5 and TRBJ1-6, with a possible D match to TRBD1 (5 bases). V was trimmed by 2 bases and J by 7 bases, leaving 12 bases between them. This CDR3 region has 15 residues. Germline values: CDR1 MNHEY, CDR2 SVGAGI. The CDR3 is CASSYTFRGNSPLHF. For the CDR3, the DNA is TGTGCCAGCAGTTACACGTTTCGGGGGAATTCACCCCTCCACTTT.

CDR3 in DNA: TGTGCCTGGGACAGGGGGCCTGAGCAGTTCTTC. Translating gives CAWDRGPEQFF. The chain has TRBV30 and TRBJ2-1, with TRBD1 matching over 10 bases. The length of the CDR3 is 11 residues. After removal of 5 bases from V and 9 bases from J, the junction contained 1 base not matched to a gene. Germline V CDR1 and CDR2: GTSNPN, SVGIG (reference sequence).

The chain couples TRBV29-1 to TRBJ1-1; 7 bases map to TRBD1. There are 14 residues in the CDR3. CDR1 is SQVTM and CDR2 is ANQGSEA in the germline V gene. The ends lost 5 bases at V and 3 bases at J; junction bases unmatched: 9. CDR3 sequence reads: CSVCPTGCDTEAFF. CDR3 nucleotides: TGCAGCGTTTGCCCGACAGGGTGTGACACTGAAGCTTTCTTT.

The chain recombines TRBV7-9 with TRBJ1-2; TRBD1 aligns across 8 bases. The germline V gene has CDR1 SEHNR and CDR2 FQNEAQ (reference sequence). J lost 8 bases, V lost 3 bases, and 5 bases had no gene match. The CDR3 length is 13 residues. The CDR3 spells CASSFQGARGYTF. In DNA, the CDR3 is TGTGCCAGCAGCTTTCAGGGGGCGCGAGGCTACACCTTC.

The chain is built from TRBV28 and TRBJ2-2, with 13 positions matching TRBD2. With V trimmed by 3 bases and J by 8 bases, 3 bases remained unmatched. CDR1 is MDHEN and CDR2 is SYDVKM in the germline V gene. The CDR3 sequence is 15 residues long. This chain's CDR3 is CASSLMGLAGGELFF. The CDR3 bases are TGTGCCAGCAGTTTGATGGGACTAGCGGGGGGGGAGCTGTTTTTT.

The chain couples TRBV13 to TRBJ2-7; D might be TRBD2 (6 bases). V lost 0 bases and J 4 bases, leaving 13 bases between the germline ends. The germline CDR1 and CDR2 sequences are PRHDT and FYEKMQ (reference sequence). The CDR3 runs 15 residues. The CDR3 region is CASSLGPGEIYEQYF. The CDR3 DNA reads TGTGCCAGCAGCTTAGGTCCGGGGGAGATATACGAGCAGTACTTC.

On this clone: An end of the junction differs from the germline gene, which may be a read error. The chain couples TRBV28 to TRBJ2-6; TRBD1 might be the D (5 bases). Germline V gene lookup returns CDR1 MDHEN and CDR2 SYDVKM. The CDR3 runs to 16 residues. CDR3 DNA sequence: TGTGCCAGCAGTTCAGGACGGGTCGTTGGGGCCAACGGCCTGACTTTC. Translating gives CASSSGRVVGANGLTF. The variable domain in full, completed from reference TRBV28 and TRBJ2-6, reads DVKVTQSSRYLVKRTGEKVFLECVQDMDHENMFWYRQDPGLGLRLIYFSYDVKMKEKGDIPEGYSVSREKKERFSLILESASTNQTSMYLCASSSGRVVGANGLTFGAGSRLTVL.

The rearrangement links TRBV19 to TRBJ2-3, with 12 positions matching TRBD1. The V segment lost 7 bases and the J segment 5 bases; nucleotides outside the gene matches: 4. The CDR3 sequence is 14 residues long. Germline lookup yields CDR1 LNHDA and CDR2 SQIVND (reference sequence). The CDR3 coding sequence is TGTGCCAGTACCGGGACAGGGGGCGTAGATACGCAGTATTTT. It is translated as CASTGTGGVDTQYF. Supplemented by reference TRBV19 and TRBJ2-3, the full variable domain reads DGGITQSPKYLFRKEGQNVTLSCEQNLNHDAMYWYRQDPGQGLRLIYYSQIVNDFQKGDIAEGYSVSREKKESFPLTVTSAQKNPTAFYLCASTGTGGVDTQYFGPGTRLTVL.

CDR3 sequence: CSVAETGAHSEQFF. CDR3 coding DNA: TGCAGCGTTGCCGAGACAGGGGCCCACAGTGAGCAGTTCTTC. The genes are TRBV29-1 and TRBJ2-1; 8 nucleotides align to TRBD1. CDR3 length: 14 amino acids. V lost 4 bases, J lost 9 bases, and 11 bases stayed unmatched. Germline CDR1 SQVTM, CDR2 ANQGSEA.

The V and J genes are TRBV6-1 and TRBJ2-3, with D possibly TRBD2 on 5 matching bases. The CDR3 is 11 residues long. The germline V and J ends were trimmed by 6 bases and 10 bases, with 11 bases remaining between them. Germline CDR1 and CDR2: MNHNS and SASEGT. The CDR3 protein is CASRGAFSQYF. CDR3 nucleotide sequence: TGTGCCAGCAGGGGAGCATTCTCGCAGTATTTT.

The V gene is TRBV29-1, the J gene TRBJ2-7; 7 bases fit TRBD1. This CDR3 has 14 residues. Germline V gives CDR1 SQVTM, CDR2 ANQGSEA. The V gene end was trimmed by 6 bases and the J gene end by 2 bases; junction bases not matched to a gene: 10. The CDR3 DNA is TGCAGCGTCGCCGGGGACAGTGAAACCTACGAGCAGTACTTC. Translating it yields CSVAGDSETYEQYF.